The 25 T cell receptor beta chains below come from one sample, sequenced in a study of cytomegalovirus exposure and HLA in healthy donors. The study ran its PCR with 60 Vbeta and 13 Jbeta primers. Profiling relied on immunoSEQ multiplex PCR, and the TCRdb table lists in-frame clones only, not all of them. The table lists 99,000 or so clones, over 60% of them singletons. The specimen was PBMCs. The receptors derive from a woman younger than 35 in good health and CMV-seropositive.

CDR3 in amino acids: CSVVEFSGGVYTDTQYF. CDR3 DNA sequence: TGCAGCGTTGTTGAGTTTTCGGGGGGCGTCTATACAGATACGCAGTATTTT. This chain connects TRBV29-1 to TRBJ2-3; the D gene is possibly TRBD2 (7 bases). Germline CDR1 reads SQVTM; CDR2 reads ANQGSEA. The V end lost 4 bases, the J end lost 3 bases, and 23 bases lay between the germline ends. This CDR3 is 17 amino acids long.

DNA of the CDR3: TGTGCCAGCAGCATAGACGGGGGTAGTGAGCAGTTCTTC. This translates into CASSIDGGSEQFF. The chain recombines TRBV28 with TRBJ2-1, with D maybe TRBD2 (6 bases). This CDR3 is built from 13 residues. V was pared by 6 bases and J by 9 bases, with 15 bases between. Germline V gene sequence: CDR1 MDHEN, CDR2 SYDVKM.

The chain couples TRBV28 to TRBJ1-2, with 7 positions matching TRBD1. This CDR3 is 13 amino acids long. Germline values: CDR1 MDHEN, CDR2 SYDVKM. J gave up 8 bases and V 8 bases, and 11 bases lay outside the gene matches. The chain's CDR3 is CASRHEGARGYTF. CDR3 sequence (DNA): TGTGCCAGCCGACACGAGGGGGCGAGGGGCTACACCTTC.

The chain is built from TRBV20-1 and TRBJ2-7; maybe TRBD2 (6 bases). There are 11 residues in the CDR3. The V and J ends lost 2 bases and 7 bases respectively, with 9 bases between them. Per the germline V gene, CDR1 is DFQATT and CDR2 is SNEGSKA (reference sequence). The CDR3 region has the DNA TGCAGTGCTAGACTAGCGAGGGAGCAGTACTTC. Its protein is CSARLAREQYF.

The rearrangement joins TRBV5-1 to TRBJ2-1, with 10 bases aligning to TRBD2. The CDR3 is made up of 15 amino acids. Germline V gene data show CDR1 as SGHRS and CDR2 as YFSETQ. Losses at the gene ends were 9 bases for V and 6 bases for J; bases not matched to a gene: 12. CDR3 DNA sequence: TGCGCCACCACCGGGACTAGCGAGAGGCCCAATGAGCAGTTCTTC. As protein: CATTGTSERPNEQFF. The full variable domain, with the rest looked up from reference TRBV5-1 and TRBJ2-1, is KAGVTQTPRYLIKTRGQQVTLSCSPISGHRSVSWYQQTPGQGLQFLFEYFSETQRNKGNFPGRFSGRQFSNSRSEMNVSTLELGDSALYLCATTGTSERPNEQFFGPGTRLTVL.

This chain uses TRBV30 with TRBJ1-2; 8 bases are shared with TRBD1. The J segment lost 6 bases and the V segment lost 0 bases, leaving 6 bases of the junction unmatched. CDR1 is GTSNPN and CDR2 is SVGIG in the germline V gene (reference sequence). This CDR3 is 14 amino acids long. CDR3 coding DNA: TGTGCCTGGAGTGTAGGACAGGGATTCGATGGCTACACCTTC. Its translation is CAWSVGQGFDGYTF.

This clone was seen more than once but under ten times. The chain carries TRBV6-1 and TRBJ2-7; TRBD2 agrees at 7 bases. This CDR3 has 15 amino acids. Germline CDR1 is MNHNS and CDR2 is SASEGT. After removal of 5 bases from V and 2 bases from J, the junction contained 9 bases not matched to a gene. CDR3 DNA: TGTGCCAGCAGTCCAGTCCCGACTAGCCCCTACGAGCAGTACTTC. Translation: CASSPVPTSPYEQYF.

This clone appeared a few times. The rearrangement joins TRBV25-1 to TRBJ2-7; D is perhaps TRBD2 (6 bases). CDR1 is MGHDK, CDR2 SYGVNS, per germline. The CDR3 has 15 residues. Trimming stripped 5 bases from V and 5 bases from J, with 19 bases between. In DNA, the CDR3 is TGTGCCAGCAGTTCGCTAGCGAAGAGCGGCGACGAGCAGTACTTC. The encoded protein is CASSSLAKSGDEQYF.

The rearrangement links TRBV11-2 to TRBJ2-7; D is ambiguous. Per the germline V gene, CDR1 is SGHAT and CDR2 is FQNNGV. CDR3 length: 14 amino acids. V was trimmed by 0 bases and J by 0 bases, leaving 6 bases between them. The CDR3 bases are TGTGCCAGCAGCTTAGATCGCGGCTCCTACGAGCAGTACTTC. Translating gives CASSLDRGSYEQYF.

The V gene is TRBV7-2, the J gene TRBJ2-1; 12 positions agree with TRBD2. J gave up 0 bases and V 4 bases, and 10 bases lay outside the gene matches. The CDR3 totals 19 residues. Germline V lookup: CDR1 SGHTA, CDR2 FQGNSA. The CDR3 DNA sequence: TGTGCCAGCAGCTGGCCGGGGCTAGCGGGAGGGAACTCCTACAATGAGCAGTTCTTC. Its protein product is CASSWPGLAGGNSYNEQFF. Filled out from reference TRBV7-2 and TRBJ2-1, the complete variable domain reads GAGVSQSPSNKVTEKGKDVELRCDPISGHTALYWYRQSLGQGLEFLIYFQGNSAPDKSGLPSDRFSAERTGGSVSTLTIQRTQQEDSAVYLCASSWPGLAGGNSYNEQFFGPGTRLTVL.

This clone was observed a handful of times. The chain links TRBV27 to TRBJ1-4; 7 bases are a match to TRBD1. The CDR3 sequence is 14 residues long. Germline CDR1 and CDR2: MNHEY and SMNVEV (reference sequence). V shed 6 bases and J 7 bases; nucleotides not matched to a gene: 8. CDR3 sequence: CASREDRTREKLFF. Here the CDR3 DNA reads TGTGCCAGCAGGGAGGACAGGACCCGTGAAAAACTGTTTTTT.

The chain carries TRBV10-3 and TRBJ2-1, with 12 bases fitting TRBD2. With V trimmed by 8 bases and J by 7 bases, 6 bases remained unmatched. Germline V gene sequence: CDR1 ENHRY, CDR2 SYGVKD. The CDR3 runs to 14 residues. The CDR3 nucleotides are TGTGCCATCGGAGTGACTAGCGGGGGAAATGAGCAGTTCTTC. Its translation is CAIGVTSGGNEQFF.

In its sample, this clone was seen a few times. The chain couples TRBV7-3 to TRBJ2-1, with 11 bases fitting TRBD2. Germline CDR1 is SGHTA and CDR2 is FQGTGA. CDR3 length: 15 residues. Trimming removed 5 bases from V and 8 bases from J; junction bases left unmatched: 8. CDR3 bases: TGTGCCAGCAGCCCATTAGCGGGAGGGCCCTATGAGCAGTTCTTC. Translating it yields CASSPLAGGPYEQFF. The full variable domain, completed using reference TRBV7-3 and TRBJ2-1, is GAGVSQTPSNKVTEKGKYVELRCDPISGHTALYWYRQSLGQGPEFLIYFQGTGAADDSGLPNDRFFAVRPEGSVSTLKIQRTERGDSAVYLCASSPLAGGPYEQFFGPGTRLTVL.

The chain carries TRBV5-1 and TRBJ1-1; 10 bases match TRBD1. V was clipped by 2 bases and J by 3 bases; unmatched bases: 4. The CDR3 is made up of 15 amino acids. Per germline, CDR1 SGHRS and CDR2 YFSETQ. The CDR3 reads CASSFTGTGDTEAFF. CDR3 coding DNA: TGCGCCAGCAGCTTTACCGGGACAGGGGACACTGAAGCTTTCTTT.

The chain combines TRBV18 with TRBJ2-1, with D maybe TRBD1 (5 bases). Trimming took 5 bases from V and 2 from J, leaving 7 bases between them. Germline V gene data show CDR1 as KGHSH and CDR2 as LQKENI. This CDR3 spans 13 amino acids. CDR3 DNA: TGTGCCAGCTCAGGGGCCACCTACAATGAGCAGTTCTTC. Its translation: CASSGATYNEQFF.

The chain links TRBV27 to TRBJ1-4; unclear D gene. The CDR3 has 13 amino acids. Germline CDR1 and CDR2: MNHEY and SMNVEV (reference sequence). Trimming shortened V by 4 bases and J by 5 bases, and 8 bases separated the two germline ends. CDR3 region: CASSSEKNEKLFF. The CDR3, as DNA: TGTGCCAGCAGTTCTGAGAAGAATGAAAAACTGTTTTTT.

This clone was detected a few times. The CDR3 is CASSTPTGRGLLNTEAFF. CDR3 coding DNA: TGTGCCAGTAGTACCCCCACAGGTAGGGGGTTATTGAACACTGAAGCTTTCTTT. The V and J genes are TRBV19 and TRBJ1-1, with D tentatively TRBD1 (6 bases). Germline CDR1 LNHDA, CDR2 SQIVND (reference sequence). Between the trimmed V and J ends, which lost 4 bases and 0 bases, there was a span of 21 bases. The CDR3 length is 18 residues.

This clone was found a few times. This chain uses TRBV19 with TRBJ1-5; D perhaps matches TRBD1 (5 bases). This CDR3 has 13 residues. Trimming pared 4 bases from V and 4 bases from J, leaving 8 bases between. Germline V gene sequence: CDR1 LNHDA, CDR2 SQIVND (reference sequence). CDR3 sequence (DNA): TGTGCCAGTAGTAAAGACAGAAATCAGCCCCAGCATTTT. Encoded protein: CASSKDRNQPQHF.

This clone occurred once. V gene TRBV6-6 combines with J gene TRBJ1-6; D is unresolved. The CDR3 sequence is 16 residues long. Germline CDR1 reads MNHNY; CDR2 reads SVGAGI (reference sequence). Trimming cost V 2 bases and J 0 bases, with 8 bases left between them. CDR3 loop: CASSYGGSSYNSPLHF. CDR3 bases: TGTGCCAGCAGTTACGGAGGGAGCTCCTATAATTCACCCCTCCACTTT.

The J gene is TRBJ1-2, the V gene TRBV4-2; D gene uncertain. Trimming pared 0 bases from V and 0 bases from J, leaving 8 bases between. This CDR3 is built from 15 residues. CDR1 and CDR2 (germline): LGHNA, YNFKEQ. The CDR3 DNA sequence: TGTGCCAGCAGCCAAGAGGTGGCACCTAACTATGGCTACACCTTC. It yields the protein CASSQEVAPNYGYTF.

J is TRBJ1-4 and V is TRBV30, with 7 nucleotides matching TRBD1. The CDR3 sequence is 13 residues long. The V gene's germline CDR1 is GTSNPN and CDR2 SVGIG (reference sequence). J was trimmed by 8 bases and V by 7 bases; bases with no gene match: 10. The CDR3 reads CASSGQHIEKLFF. CDR3 coding DNA: TGTGCCTCCTCGGGACAGCACATCGAAAAACTGTTTTTT.

The V call is TRBV10-3, the J call TRBJ1-6; D possibly corresponds to TRBD1 (6 bases). V was clipped by 8 bases and J by 5 bases, with 10 bases between them. Germline values: CDR1 ENHRY, CDR2 SYGVKD. This CDR3 spans 13 amino acids. The CDR3 reads CAIGGQNNSPLHF. In DNA, the CDR3 is TGTGCCATCGGTGGACAGAATAATTCACCCCTCCACTTT.

This clone has just one count. The chain uses TRBV7-8 and TRBJ2-1; 7 bases map to TRBD1. The germline CDR1 and CDR2 sequences are SGHVS and FQNEAQ. The J segment lost 8 bases and the V segment lost 3 bases, leaving 7 bases of the junction unmatched. The CDR3 extends over 14 amino acids. The CDR3 coding sequence is TGTGCCAGCAGCTTCAGGACAGGCCGGGATGAGCAGTTCTTC. This codes for CASSFRTGRDEQFF. The full variable domain, in which reference TRBV7-8 and TRBJ2-1 provide the parts outside the CDR3, is GAGVSQSPRYKVAKRGQDVALRCDPISGHVSLFWYQQALGQGPEFLTYFQNEAQLDKSGLPSDRFFAERPEGSVSTLKIQRTQQEDSAVYLCASSFRTGRDEQFFGPGTRLTVL.

The chain carries TRBV7-3 and TRBJ1-1, with a weak D call TRBD1 (6 bases). This CDR3 has 13 amino acids. Per the germline V gene, CDR1 is SGHTA and CDR2 is FQGTGA. The V and J ends lost 5 bases and 1 base respectively, with 8 bases between them. CDR3 DNA: TGTGCCAGCAGCGCACAGGGGAACACTGAAGCTTTCTTT. Its translation: CASSAQGNTEAFF.

J is TRBJ1-1 and V is TRBV12-5, with TRBD1 as a possible D gene (5 bases). The CDR3 runs to 14 residues. Germline V gene sequence: CDR1 LGHNT, CDR2 FRNRAP. V shed 6 bases and J shed 6 bases, with 17 bases lying between them. The CDR3 DNA follows: TGTGCTAGTGGAAAAGGCAGGGATAATCCTGAAGCTTTCTTT. Residues: CASGKGRDNPEAFF.